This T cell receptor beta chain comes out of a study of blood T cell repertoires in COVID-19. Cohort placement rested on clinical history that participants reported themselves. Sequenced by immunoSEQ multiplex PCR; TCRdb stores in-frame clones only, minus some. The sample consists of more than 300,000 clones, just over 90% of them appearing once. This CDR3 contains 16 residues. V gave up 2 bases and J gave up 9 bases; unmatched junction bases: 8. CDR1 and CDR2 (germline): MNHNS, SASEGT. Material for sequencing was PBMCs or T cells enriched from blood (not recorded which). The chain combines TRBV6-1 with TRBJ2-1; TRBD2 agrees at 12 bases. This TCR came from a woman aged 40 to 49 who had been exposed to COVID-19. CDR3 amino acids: CASSERLAGGPFEQFF. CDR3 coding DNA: TGTGCCAGCAGTGAAAGGCTAGCGGGGGGGCCTTTTGAGCAGTTCTTC.